This T cell receptor beta chain was sequenced in a study of blood T cell repertoires in COVID-19. The overall study: Collection of acute and convalescent COVID-19 samples took place in the United States, Italy and Spain. Nucleic acid was either cDNA or gDNA, and it came from T cells, B-cell-depleted T cells, or PBMCs.

Resolution of symptoms, clearance, or two negative PCRs was present in recovered Cohort 3 donors. Assay used: immunoSEQ multiplex PCR; TCRdb lists only in-frame clones, some missing. The sample comprises 250,000 to 300,000 clones, approximately 90% of which are singletons, and under 9.5% rests with the top ten. The germline V gene has CDR1 SEHNR and CDR2 FQNEAQ (reference sequence). The CDR3 length is 16 residues. Trimming took 0 bases from V and 4 from J, leaving 13 bases between them. This receptor was taken from a man aged 35 to 55 who had recovered from COVID-19. The chain carries TRBV7-9 and TRBJ2-1; D remains ambiguous. The sequenced sample was PBMCs or T cells enriched from blood (not recorded which). CDR3 sequence reads: CASSLAPGGAYNEQFF. The CDR3 DNA reads as TGTGCCAGCAGCTTAGCGCCCGGCGGAGCATACAATGAGCAGTTCTTC.